The 19 T cell receptor beta chains below were found in one sample sequenced in a study of blood T cell repertoires in COVID-19. The protocol was immunoSEQ multiplex PCR, while the TCRdb copy is restricted to in-frame clones and leaves out a portion. Of 500,000 or so clones in the sample, roughly 90% were seen once. Sequencing was carried out using PBMCs or T cells enriched from blood (not recorded which). These receptor sequences come from a woman younger than 35 who had recovered from COVID-19.

V usage is TRBV2 and J usage is TRBJ2-1; perhaps TRBD2 as D (7 bases). The CDR3 totals 15 residues. The germline V gene has CDR1 SNHLY and CDR2 FYNNEI. The V gene lost 3 bases and the J gene lost 4 bases, with 13 bases spanning the gap. CDR3: CASSDEGGKYNEQFF. CDR3 coding DNA: TGTGCCAGCAGTGACGAGGGGGGGAAATACAATGAGCAGTTCTTC.

The chain has TRBV29-1 and TRBJ1-2; tentatively, D is TRBD1 (5 bases). V gave up 4 bases and J gave up 2 bases, with 14 bases separating them. This CDR3 contains 14 residues. Per the germline V gene, CDR1 is SQVTM and CDR2 is ANQGSEA. The CDR3, as DNA: TGCAGCGTTGGGAAGGGGTCACAAAACTATGGCTACACCTTC. Translating it yields CSVGKGSQNYGYTF. The full variable domain, its missing parts supplied by reference TRBV29-1 and TRBJ1-2, is SAVISQKPSRDICQRGTSLTIQCQVDSQVTMMFWYRQQPGQSLTLIATANQGSEATYESGFVIDKFPISRPNLTFSTLTVSNMSPEDSSIYLCSVGKGSQNYGYTFGSGTRLTVV.

V gene TRBV6-5 combines with J gene TRBJ1-1; D is undetermined. Per germline, CDR1 MNHEY and CDR2 SVGAGI. The CDR3 has 14 residues. Trimming cost V 6 bases and J 4 bases, with 15 bases left between them. The CDR3 DNA is TGTGCCAGCAGCCAAACACGGGTTGTCACTGAAGCTTTCTTT. Encoded protein: CASSQTRVVTEAFF.

The chain has TRBV5-1 and TRBJ2-5; 12 bases line up with TRBD2. The V gene end was trimmed by 4 bases and the J gene end by 4 bases; junction bases not matched to a gene: 11. This CDR3 has 17 residues. The germline V gene encodes CDR1 SGHRS and CDR2 YFSETQ. The CDR3 protein is CASSTRTSGVPSETQYF. As DNA, the CDR3 is TGCGCCAGCAGCACCCGGACTAGCGGGGTACCTTCAGAGACCCAGTACTTC.

The chain combines TRBV27 with TRBJ2-7; maybe TRBD1 (6 bases). Trimming cost V 4 bases and J 3 bases, with 16 bases left between them. CDR3 size: 15 residues. Germline V gives CDR1 MNHEY, CDR2 SMNVEV (reference sequence). The CDR3 sequence is CASSSYRVTGYEQYF. CDR3 nucleotide sequence: TGTGCCAGCAGTTCATACAGGGTTACCGGCTACGAGCAGTACTTC.

The rearrangement joins TRBV11-3 to TRBJ2-5, with 14 bases that match TRBD2. The CDR3 loop spans 16 amino acids. J gave up 4 bases and V 5 bases, and 6 bases lay outside the gene matches. From germline, CDR1 is SGHNT and CDR2 YENEEA. The CDR3 DNA sequence: TGTGCCAGCAGCCCGCGGACTAGCGGGGGGCCAGAGACCCAGTACTTC. Protein: CASSPRTSGGPETQYF.

This sequence joins TRBV2 and TRBJ1-2, with 8 bases that match TRBD1. Germline V gene sequence: CDR1 SNHLY, CDR2 FYNNEI. With V trimmed by 11 bases and J by 2 bases, 10 bases remained unmatched. The length of the CDR3 is 14 residues. The CDR3 DNA reads TGTGCCTTACTTAAGGGACAGGACAACTATGGCTACACCTTC. It yields the protein CALLKGQDNYGYTF.

CDR3 bases: TGTGCCAGCAGCCCCAAAAGTCGGTCGATTTCTTCAACTAATGAAAAACTGTTTTTT. Its protein product is CASSPKSRSISSTNEKLFF. The rearrangement links TRBV9 to TRBJ1-4; D gene unclear. The V gene's germline CDR1 is SGDLS and CDR2 YYNGEE. The CDR3 loop spans 19 amino acids. The germline V and J ends were trimmed by 4 bases and 0 bases, with 22 bases remaining between them.

V gene TRBV7-9 combines with J gene TRBJ1-1, with 7 bases fitting TRBD1. The CDR3 has 13 amino acids. The V gene end was trimmed by 7 bases and the J gene end by 7 bases; junction bases not matched to a gene: 9. Germline lookup yields CDR1 SEHNR and CDR2 FQNEAQ (reference sequence). The CDR3 protein is CASTVTGRNEAFF. The DNA for the CDR3 is TGTGCCAGCACCGTGACAGGGAGGAATGAAGCTTTCTTT. The full variable domain, rest sourced from reference TRBV7-9 and TRBJ1-1, is DTGVSQNPRHKITKRGQNVTFRCDPISEHNRLYWYRQTLGQGPEFLTYFQNEAQLEKSRLLSDRFSAERPKGSFSTLEIQRTEQGDSAMYLCASTVTGRNEAFFGQGTRLTVV.

This clone is a singleton in its sample. The chain employs TRBV30 and TRBJ1-3; D is undetermined. The V gene lost 2 bases and the J gene lost 1 base, with 6 bases spanning the gap. CDR1 and CDR2 (germline): GTSNPN, SVGIG (reference sequence). CDR3 length: 13 residues. Here the CDR3 reads CAWSTESGNTIYF. CDR3 coding DNA: TGTGCCTGGAGTACCGAGTCTGGAAACACCATATATTTT. The variable domain in full, completed from reference TRBV30 and TRBJ1-3, reads SQTIHQWPATLVQPVGSPLSLECTVEGTSNPNLYWYRQAAGRGLQLLFYSVGIGQISSEVPQNLSASRPQDRQFILSSKKLLLSDSGFYLCAWSTESGNTIYFGEGSWLTVV.

The chain uses TRBV12-5 and TRBJ2-6, with TRBD2 as a possible D gene (6 bases). V was pared by 0 bases and J by 4 bases, with 22 bases between. This CDR3 has 20 amino acids. The germline CDR1 and CDR2 sequences are LGHNT and FRNRAP. The CDR3 DNA follows: TGTGCTAGTGGTTTGGTATGGACGGGGGTCGGCGAAGCGGGGGCCAACGTCCTGACTTTC. Protein: CASGLVWTGVGEAGANVLTF.

V gene TRBV7-2 combines with J gene TRBJ2-1, with TRBD2 matching 13 bases. The V segment lost 4 bases and the J segment 6 bases; nucleotides outside the gene matches: 12. The germline CDR1 and CDR2 sequences are SGHTA and FQGNSA. The length of the CDR3 is 18 residues. CDR3 protein: CASSSPQGLAGIANEQFF. The DNA of the CDR3 is TGTGCCAGCAGCTCGCCCCAGGGACTAGCGGGGATCGCCAATGAGCAGTTCTTC.

This sequence joins TRBV11-2 and TRBJ1-5; D gene ambiguous. Trimming cost V 3 bases and J 6 bases, with 9 bases left between them. Germline CDR1 reads SGHAT; CDR2 reads FQNNGV. This CDR3 spans 13 amino acids. The CDR3 nucleotides read TGTGCCAGCAGCTTCTTGAGAGGTCAGCCCCAGCATTTT. As protein: CASSFLRGQPQHF. Filled out from reference TRBV11-2 and TRBJ1-5, the complete variable domain reads EAGVAQSPRYKIIEKRQSVAFWCNPISGHATLYWYQQILGQGPKLLIQFQNNGVVDDSQLPKDRFSAERLKGVDSTLKIQPAKLEDSAVYLCASSFLRGQPQHFGDGTRLSIL.

V is TRBV5-1 and J is TRBJ1-1; the match to TRBD1 covers 9 bases. The germline V gene has CDR1 SGHRS and CDR2 YFSETQ. The ends lost 5 bases at V and 6 bases at J; junction bases unmatched: 5. The CDR3 runs 13 residues. CDR3 sequence reads: CASRIQGASEAFF. The CDR3 DNA is TGCGCCAGCAGAATACAGGGGGCGTCTGAAGCTTTCTTT.

On this clone: Other DNA sequences in the same sample also yield this CDR3. The rearrangement links TRBV9 to TRBJ1-2; TRBD1 aligns across 8 bases. J gave up 5 bases and V 3 bases, and 3 bases lay outside the gene matches. CDR1 SGDLS and CDR2 YYNGEE come from the germline V gene. The CDR3 runs 13 residues. CDR3 sequence: CASSATGGYGYTF. The CDR3 DNA follows: TGTGCCAGCAGCGCAACAGGGGGATATGGCTACACCTTC.

V usage is TRBV11-2 and J usage is TRBJ2-1; D unresolved. Germline V gene sequence: CDR1 SGHAT, CDR2 FQNNGV. The CDR3 spans 16 residues. Between the trimmed V and J ends, which lost 1 base and 1 base, there was a span of 11 bases. CDR3 loop: CASSLGSAGSYNEQFF. In nucleotides, the CDR3 is TGTGCCAGCAGCTTAGGTTCGGCAGGTTCCTACAATGAGCAGTTCTTC.

The rearrangement joins TRBV5-1 to TRBJ2-7; 8 nucleotides agree with TRBD1. Germline loops: CDR1 SGHRS, CDR2 YFSETQ. The J segment lost 5 bases and the V segment lost 1 base, leaving 14 bases of the junction unmatched. The CDR3 consists of 17 residues. The CDR3 coding sequence is TGCGCCAGCAGCTTGTGGTTGGTGGAGCAGGGGGCAAACGAGCAGTACTTC. Residues: CASSLWLVEQGANEQYF.

J is TRBJ1-2 and V is TRBV19, with 7 bases aligning to TRBD1. Germline-derived CDR1 and CDR2 are LNHDA and SQIVND (reference sequence). CDR3 length: 14 amino acids. J lost 6 bases, V lost 7 bases, and 11 bases had no gene match. CDR3 in amino acids: CASTSEQGRDGYTF. Written as DNA, the CDR3 is TGTGCCAGTACCTCAGAACAGGGGCGGGATGGCTACACCTTC.

The chain joins TRBV18 to TRBJ2-2; 7 nucleotides agree with TRBD1. The CDR3 has 13 residues. V shed 5 bases, J shed 8 bases, and the junction held 5 bases outside the gene matches. Germline V gene lookup returns CDR1 KGHSH and CDR2 LQKENI. CDR3 protein: CASSSDRAGELFF. DNA of the CDR3: TGTGCCAGCTCATCAGACAGGGCAGGGGAGCTGTTTTTT.